This TCR beta chain was recorded in a study of T cells after yellow fever vaccination. V dropped 6 bases and J dropped 5 bases, with 17 bases sitting between them. The CDR3 length is 14 residues. Germline CDR1 is MNHNY and CDR2 is SVGAGI (reference sequence). TCRdb called the 5' RACE reads again in MiXCR, with one record for every CDR3 protein. Of about 170,000 distinct CDR3 sequences in the sample, roughly 9.6% were seen once. This sequence was found in a young man who received the YFV17D yellow fever vaccine. The chain couples TRBV6-6 to TRBJ2-7; perhaps TRBD1 as D (7 bases). The material was CD8+ T cells sorted from PBMCs, obtained 15 days after the yellow fever booster vaccination. The CDR3 DNA reads as TGTGCCAGCAGCCCCAGGGGCAGGGGGGACGAGCAGTACGTC. Its protein is CASSPRGRGDEQYV.